Listed here are 7 T cell receptor beta chains from one sample, sequenced in a study of breast tumors, draining lymph nodes, adjacent tissues. In TCRdb, the multiplex PCR reads were re-called with MiXCR into one record per CDR3 protein. The sample includes a few hundred thousand distinct CDR3 sequences, less than 40% of them seen just once. The lymph nodes were axillary draining lymph nodes from breast cancer patients. Sequences were obtained from axillary lymph node tissue. These receptors were obtained from a female donor with breast cancer. Some clones in this sample may be carry-over from other donors' samples.

This rearrangement joins TRBV29-1 to TRBJ1-2, with 7 bases matching TRBD1. Per the germline V gene, CDR1 is SQVTM and CDR2 is ANQGSEA. The CDR3 loop spans 12 amino acids. V was pared by 8 bases and J by 5 bases, with 8 bases of the junction left unmatched. The CDR3 region is CSLAPGQYGYTF. The CDR3 DNA reads as TGCAGCTTAGCTCCGGGACAGTATGGCTACACCTTC.

This clonotype was found many times. The chain carries TRBV7-8 and TRBJ2-2; no clear D gene. The CDR3 is 15 residues long. Germline CDR1 reads SGHVS; CDR2 reads FQNEAQ. The V gene lost 5 bases and the J gene lost 4 bases, with 14 bases spanning the gap. CDR3 sequence reads: CASSSLKGRTGELFF. CDR3 nucleotides: TGTGCCAGCAGCAGCTTAAAGGGCCGCACCGGGGAGCTGTTTTTT.

This clonotype was seen ten or more times. The V and J genes are TRBV20-1 and TRBJ2-1; 7 bases are shared with TRBD1. This CDR3 region has 17 residues. Per germline, CDR1 DFQATT and CDR2 SNEGSKA (reference sequence). The ends lost 0 bases at V and 0 bases at J; junction bases unmatched: 8. The CDR3 reads CSARDGGQSSSYNEQFF. For the CDR3, the DNA is TGCAGTGCTAGAGATGGGGGACAGTCAAGCTCCTACAATGAGCAGTTCTTC.

This clonotype was recorded many times. For the CDR3, the DNA is TGTGCCACCAGCAGTCCCCTAGGCACAGATACGCAGTATTTT. Amino acids: CATSSPLGTDTQYF. The chain recombines TRBV15 with TRBJ2-3; D ambiguous. Germline CDR1 reads LNHNV; CDR2 reads YYDKDF (reference sequence). The germline V and J ends were trimmed by 3 bases and 1 base, with 8 bases remaining between them. The CDR3 runs to 14 residues.

This clonotype has at least ten counts. The genes are TRBV20-1 and TRBJ2-5; the match to TRBD2 covers 7 bases. Germline lookup yields CDR1 DFQATT and CDR2 SNEGSKA (reference sequence). J gave up 7 bases and V 2 bases, and 13 bases lay outside the gene matches. CDR3 length: 15 amino acids. In DNA form, the CDR3 reads TGCAGTGCTAGATTTCGGACGGGGGGAGAAGGGACCCAGTACTTC. It specifies CSARFRTGGEGTQYF.

Note on this clonotype: With a much larger clone just one base away, this may be a read error. The chain employs TRBV20-1 and TRBJ2-7; the match to TRBD2 covers 12 bases. The junction had 9 bases not matched to a gene; V was cut back by 6 bases and J by 6 bases. The germline V gene has CDR1 DFQATT and CDR2 SNEGSKA (reference sequence). The CDR3 contains 14 residues. The CDR3 DNA sequence: TGCAGTGCAACCGGACTAGCGGGAAACTCCGAGCAGTACTTC. This encodes CSATGLAGNSEQYF.

The chain employs TRBV10-3 and TRBJ1-1; 7 bases are a match to TRBD1. CDR3 size: 13 residues. V was pared by 6 bases and J by 1 base, with 2 bases of the junction left unmatched. Germline V gene lookup returns CDR1 ENHRY and CDR2 SYGVKD. The CDR3: CAIRRDRNTEAFF. CDR3 nucleotides: TGTGCCATCAGAAGGGACAGGAACACTGAAGCTTTCTTT.